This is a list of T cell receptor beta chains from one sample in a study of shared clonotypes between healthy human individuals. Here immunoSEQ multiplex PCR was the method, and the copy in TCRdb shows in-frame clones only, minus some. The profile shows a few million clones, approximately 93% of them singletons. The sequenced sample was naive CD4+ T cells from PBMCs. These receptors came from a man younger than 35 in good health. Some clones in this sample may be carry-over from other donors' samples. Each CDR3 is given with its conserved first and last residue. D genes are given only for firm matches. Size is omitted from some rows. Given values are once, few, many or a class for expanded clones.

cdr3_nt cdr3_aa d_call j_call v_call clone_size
TGCGCCAGCAGCGCCGGGACAGGGGTTGGAAACACCATATATTTT CASSAGTGVGNTIYF TRBD1 TRBJ1-3 TRBV5-1 NA
TGTGCCAGCAGTTGGGGACTCCTTGGGGATACGCAGTATTTT CASSWGLLGDTQYF NA TRBJ2-3 TRBV27 NA
TGTGCCAGCAGTCGCCGGGACAGGGGACGTTACGGGGAGCAGTACTTC CASSRRDRGRYGEQYF TRBD1 TRBJ2-7 TRBV27 NA
TGCAGCGTTGAGTTAACTAGCGGGAGCTCAGATACGCAGTATTTT CSVELTSGSSDTQYF TRBD2 TRBJ2-3 TRBV29-1 NA
TGTGCCAGCAGCTTGGTACAGTCCACAGATACGCAGTATTTT CASSLVQSTDTQYF NA TRBJ2-3 TRBV5-6 NA
TGTGCCAGCAGTTTTTTTGCGTCACCGTCCTACAATGAGCAGTTCTTC CASSFFASPSYNEQFF NA TRBJ2-1 TRBV28 NA
TGTGCCAGCAGCTTAGTTTGGACAGATCACTATGGCTACACCTTC CASSLVWTDHYGYTF NA TRBJ1-2 TRBV7-2 NA
TGTGCCAGCACCCCCTTTGTCGGGGGGGCAACAGATACGCAGTATTTT CASTPFVGGATDTQYF TRBD2 TRBJ2-3 TRBV2 NA
TGTGCCAGCAGTTGGCAGGGAAATGAAAAACTGTTTTTT CASSWQGNEKLFF NA TRBJ1-4 TRBV2 once
TGCGCCAGCAGCTTGGGGAGCGAGGGCGATTCACCCCTCCACTTT CASSLGSEGDSPLHF NA TRBJ1-6 TRBV5-1 NA